These 14 T cell receptor beta chains originate from one sample sequenced in a study of cytomegalovirus exposure and HLA in healthy donors. The primer mix had 60 Vbeta and 13 Jbeta primers. The protocol was immunoSEQ multiplex PCR, while the TCRdb copy is restricted to in-frame clones and leaves out a portion. Of more than 150,000 clones listed, roughly 80% were seen once; the top ten hold 1% to 1.5%. The sample consisted of PBMCs. The receptor set was obtained from a man between 45 and 60 years old in good health and CMV-seropositive.

V gene TRBV28 combines with J gene TRBJ1-2; the D gene is possibly TRBD1 (5 bases). V was pared by 3 bases and J by 4 bases, with 18 bases between. Germline CDR1 MDHEN, CDR2 SYDVKM. CDR3 length: 16 residues. As DNA, the CDR3 is TGTGCCAGCAGTTTCGGGGCGGCCCGCGGGGTCTATGGCTACACCTTC. It translates to CASSFGAARGVYGYTF.

V is TRBV4-1 and J is TRBJ2-5; D gene uncertain. CDR1 MGHRA and CDR2 YSYEKL come from the germline V gene. Trimming stripped 0 bases from V and 7 bases from J, with 12 bases between. CDR3 length: 14 residues. The CDR3 coding sequence is TGCGCCAGCAGCCAAGATCACAGAGATGGGACCCAGTACTTC. Translated: CASSQDHRDGTQYF.

In this sample, this clone turned up once. The chain combines TRBV4-3 with TRBJ2-1; 9 nucleotides align to TRBD2. This CDR3 has 16 residues. V was pared by 4 bases and J by 10 bases, with 14 bases of the junction left unmatched. The germline gives CDR1 LGHNA, CDR2 YSLEER. The CDR3 loop is CASSPILGGRAGEQFF. The CDR3 nucleotides are TGCGCCAGCAGCCCGATCCTGGGCGGGAGGGCCGGGGAGCAGTTCTTC.

The chain has TRBV7-8 and TRBJ2-2, with D possibly TRBD1 on 6 matching bases. The CDR3 is made up of 16 amino acids. V shed 6 bases and J shed 3 bases, with 17 bases lying between them. CDR1 is SGHVS and CDR2 is FQNEAQ in the germline V gene. CDR3 nucleotides: TGTGCCAGCAGACCCCGCTCAGGGGCTTACACCGGGGAGCTGTTTTTT. Translated, it gives CASRPRSGAYTGELFF.

V is TRBV7-9 and J is TRBJ1-1; D is ambiguous. This CDR3 spans 14 amino acids. Germline assignment: CDR1 SEHNR and CDR2 FQNEAQ (reference sequence). The V and J ends lost 2 bases and 5 bases respectively, with 12 bases between them. The DNA of the CDR3 is TGTGCCAGCAGCTTACGCGGGCGCGGAACTGAAGCTTTCTTT. Its translation is CASSLRGRGTEAFF.

CDR3 sequence (DNA): TGTGCCAGCATTTGGATTAGCGGGAGACCGGATGAGCAGTTCTTC. It specifies CASIWISGRPDEQFF. V usage is TRBV2 and J usage is TRBJ2-1; TRBD2 matches 9 bases. There are 15 residues in the CDR3. Per the germline V gene, CDR1 is SNHLY and CDR2 is FYNNEI. J lost 8 bases, V lost 7 bases, and 12 bases had no gene match.

The rearrangement uses TRBV7-8 and TRBJ2-1; 7 bases are a match to TRBD1. The CDR3 length is 15 residues. CDR1 SGHVS and CDR2 FQNEAQ come from the germline V gene. With 5 bases clipped from V and 0 bases from J, the junction kept 4 bases outside the gene matches. The CDR3: CASSPYRGSYNEQFF. The CDR3 DNA sequence: TGTGCCAGCAGCCCTTACAGGGGCTCCTACAATGAGCAGTTCTTC.

This clone was seen only a few times. The chain couples TRBV30 to TRBJ1-2, with TRBD1 as a possible D gene (5 bases). The germline gives CDR1 GTSNPN, CDR2 SVGIG (reference sequence). Trimming stripped 3 bases from V and 1 base from J, with 12 bases between. This CDR3 has 14 amino acids. The CDR3 reads CAWRGQAYNYGYTF. DNA of the CDR3: TGTGCCTGGAGGGGGCAGGCTTATAACTATGGCTACACCTTC.

V usage is TRBV15 and J usage is TRBJ1-4; 8 bases line up with TRBD1. The CDR3 has 15 amino acids. The junction had 5 bases not matched to a gene; V was cut back by 0 bases and J by 8 bases. Germline V gene data show CDR1 as LNHNV and CDR2 as YYDKDF (reference sequence). As DNA, the CDR3 is TGTGCCACCAGCAGAGATGGACAGGGTAGGGAAAAACTGTTTTTT. Translation gives CATSRDGQGREKLFF. Full variable domain (rest looked up from reference TRBV15 and TRBJ1-4): DAMVIQNPRYQVTQFGKPVTLSCSQTLNHNVMYWYQQKSSQAPKLLFHYYDKDFNNEADTPDNFQSRRPNTSFCFLDIRSPGLGDTAMYLCATSRDGQGREKLFFGSGTQLSVL.

J is TRBJ2-2 and V is TRBV9; D is undetermined. Per the germline V gene, CDR1 is SGDLS and CDR2 is YYNGEE. Deletions cut 4 bases from V and 6 bases from J, with 13 bases between. This CDR3 comprises 14 residues. The CDR3 sequence is CASSPLTAAGELFF. The CDR3 bases are TGTGCCAGCAGCCCTTTGACGGCGGCCGGGGAGCTGTTTTTT.

This chain uses TRBV28 with TRBJ1-2; D might be TRBD1 (5 bases). The CDR3 extends over 14 amino acids. In germline, CDR1 is MDHEN, CDR2 SYDVKM. Trimming stripped 2 bases from V and 4 bases from J, with 11 bases between. DNA for the CDR3: TGTGCCAGCAGTTTAAGGGGAGGAAGCTATGGCTACACCTTC. Protein product: CASSLRGGSYGYTF.

This chain uses TRBV27 with TRBJ2-3; the D gene is possibly TRBD2 (6 bases). Trimming took 3 bases from V and 5 from J, leaving 12 bases between them. The CDR3 consists of 14 residues. Germline V gene data show CDR1 as MNHEY and CDR2 as SMNVEV (reference sequence). The CDR3 DNA reads as TGTGCCAGCAGTTTGCGGGATTGGAAAGATACGCAGTATTTT. Its protein product is CASSLRDWKDTQYF.

This clone was picked up a small number of times. The chain is built from TRBV10-3 and TRBJ1-3; D remains ambiguous. CDR3 length equals 10 residues. Between the trimmed V and J ends, which lost 10 bases and 4 bases, there was a span of 5 bases. Germline V lookup: CDR1 ENHRY, CDR2 SYGVKD. The CDR3 loop reads CASGGNTIYF. The CDR3 DNA reads as TGTGCCAGCGGGGGAAACACCATATATTTT.

The CDR3 sequence is CASSFSGLAGREQFF. The CDR3 nucleotides read TGTGCCAGCAGTTTTTCGGGACTAGCGGGACGTGAGCAGTTCTTC. This chain joins TRBV28 and TRBJ2-1, with TRBD2 matching over 13 bases. Germline V gene sequence: CDR1 MDHEN, CDR2 SYDVKM. V lost 3 bases to trimming and J lost 9 bases; unmatched junction nucleotides: 5. The CDR3 has 15 residues.